This TCR beta chain appears in the sequencing data of a study of blood T cells in healthy people across ages. The second PCR ran roughly 6 to 11 cycles with a sample-barcoded 5' primer and J-beta primers. TCRdb itself ran the 5' RACE reads through MiXCR, one entry per CDR3 protein. The sample lists around 1,900,000 distinct CDR3 sequences, approximately 39% occurring once. This CDR3 region has 11 residues. Looked up from germline, CDR1 is SQVTM and CDR2 is ANQGSEA. Sequences were obtained from blood. The sequence was collected from a human donor in good health. This chain uses TRBV29-1 with TRBJ2-7; no reliable D call. The DNA end is a closer match to TRBJ2-5, so the J assignment may be wrong. CDR3 DNA sequence: TGCAGCGGGACCAGGAGTGAGACCCAGTACTTC. This translates into CSGTRSETQYF.